One and the same sample provided the 7 T cell receptor beta chains below, sequenced in a study of T cells in Graves' hyperthyroidism and ophthalmopathy. Amplification yielded TCR beta CDR3 regions, with RNA transcripts as the source. The TCR CDR3 was amplified in a first-round RT-PCR using the HTBI primer set. TCRdb reprocessed the multiplex PCR reads with MiXCR, giving one entry per CDR3 protein. The data contain 750,000 to 950,000 distinct CDR3 sequences, approximately 40% of them seen just once; the ten biggest clones take up 8.9%. Sequencing input: blood. The receptors here all came from a man younger than 35 with Graves' hyperthyroidism.

V is TRBV30 and J is TRBJ2-7; 9 bases agree with TRBD1. The V and J ends lost 0 bases and 2 bases, in that order; junction bases with no gene match: 2. The CDR3 is made up of 14 amino acids. The germline CDR1 and CDR2 sequences are GTSNPN and SVGIG (reference sequence). The CDR3 nucleotides are TGTGCCTGGAGTGTCGGGACAGGGCCCTACGAGCAGTACTTC. Residues: CAWSVGTGPYEQYF.

This clonotype was observed many times. The chain combines TRBV4-3 with TRBJ1-5; D uncertain. The V gene lost 0 bases and the J gene lost 1 base, with 4 bases spanning the gap. CDR1 is LGHNA, CDR2 YSLEER, per germline. This CDR3 is 14 amino acids long. The CDR3 is CASSQDASNQPQHF. As DNA, the CDR3 is TGCGCCAGCAGCCAAGATGCGAGCAATCAGCCCCAGCATTTT.

This clonotype has just a few counts. The V call is TRBV5-6, the J call TRBJ1-1; a possible D gene is TRBD1 (5 bases). V shed 4 bases and J shed 1 base, with 11 bases lying between them. The CDR3 extends over 14 amino acids. Germline V gene data show CDR1 as SGHDT and CDR2 as YYEEEE. CDR3 bases: TGTGCCAGCAGCATGGGGGGGGGGAACACTGAAGCTTTCTTT. Its protein product is CASSMGGGNTEAFF.

This clonotype has a count of ten or more. The rearrangement links TRBV29-1 to TRBJ2-5; weak D call: TRBD1 (5 bases). Trimming stripped 5 bases from V and 1 base from J, with 8 bases between. CDR1 SQVTM and CDR2 ANQGSEA come from the germline V gene. The length of the CDR3 is 12 residues. The chain's CDR3 is CSVQGLQETQYF. The CDR3 DNA is TGCAGCGTTCAGGGCCTCCAAGAGACCCAGTACTTC. The complete variable domain, with remaining parts taken from reference TRBV29-1 and TRBJ2-5, reads SAVISQKPSRDICQRGTSLTIQCQVDSQVTMMFWYRQQPGQSLTLIATANQGSEATYESGFVIDKFPISRPNLTFSTLTVSNMSPEDSSIYLCSVQGLQETQYFGPGTRLLVL.

This clonotype was found a few times. The V and J genes are TRBV20-1 and TRBJ2-7, with TRBD1 matching over 7 bases. Germline CDR1 reads DFQATT; CDR2 reads SNEGSKA (reference sequence). V lost 4 bases, J lost 0 bases, and 3 bases stayed unmatched. The CDR3 length is 13 residues. CDR3 DNA: TGCAGTGCTATAAGGGACAGCTCCTACGAGCAGTACTTC. As protein: CSAIRDSSYEQYF.

This chain joins TRBV10-3 and TRBJ1-5; 9 positions match TRBD1. The CDR3 has 14 residues. The germline gives CDR1 ENHRY, CDR2 SYGVKD. J was trimmed by 6 bases and V by 10 bases; bases with no gene match: 10. The CDR3 loop reads CATRDGTGIQPQHF. In DNA, the CDR3 is TGTGCCACCAGGGACGGGACAGGGATTCAGCCCCAGCATTTT.

CDR3 in DNA: TGCAGTGCTCCCCGGGACAGATTGAGCAATCAGCCCCAGCATTTT. Its protein is CSAPRDRLSNQPQHF. This chain joins TRBV20-1 and TRBJ1-5, with TRBD1 matching 7 bases. The germline gives CDR1 DFQATT, CDR2 SNEGSKA (reference sequence). Germline trimming cut 5 bases from V and 1 base from J; bases unmatched to any gene: 8. The CDR3 length is 15 residues.